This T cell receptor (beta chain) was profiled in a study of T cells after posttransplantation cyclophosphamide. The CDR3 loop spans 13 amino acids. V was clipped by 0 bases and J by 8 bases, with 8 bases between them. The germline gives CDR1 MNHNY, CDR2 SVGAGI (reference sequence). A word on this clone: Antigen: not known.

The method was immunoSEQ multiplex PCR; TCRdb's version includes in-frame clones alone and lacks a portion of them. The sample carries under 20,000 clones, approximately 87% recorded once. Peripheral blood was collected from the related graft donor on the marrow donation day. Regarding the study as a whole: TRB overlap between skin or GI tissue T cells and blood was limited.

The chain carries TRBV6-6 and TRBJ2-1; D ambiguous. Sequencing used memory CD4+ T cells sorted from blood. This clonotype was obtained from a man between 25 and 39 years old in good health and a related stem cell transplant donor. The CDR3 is CASSYSVSDEQFF. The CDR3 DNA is TGTGCCAGCAGTTACTCGGTAAGCGATGAGCAGTTCTTC.